A selection of T cell receptor beta chains follows, all from one sample in a study of cytomegalovirus exposure and HLA in healthy donors. Assay used: immunoSEQ multiplex PCR; TCRdb lists only in-frame clones, some missing. The data hold around 150,000 clones, with roughly 80% observed a single time. The sample taken for sequencing was PBMCs. The origin of the receptors is a female donor in good health and CMV-seronegative. Both conserved end residues are part of each CDR3. The D gene is left open where the match is weak. Not all rows give a size; the values are once, few, many and, for expanded clones, a class.

J: TRBJ2-2; size: .; V: TRBV6-1; D: TRBD2; DNA: TGTGCCAGCAGTGAATTAGCGGGGGGGCAGAGCGGGGAGCTGTTTTTT; CDR3: CASSELAGGQSGELFF
J: TRBJ1-1; size: few; V: TRBV9; D: TRBD1; DNA: TGTGCCAGCAGCGTCTCAGGGGGCTTGAACACTGAAGCTTTCTTT; CDR3: CASSVSGGLNTEAFF
J: TRBJ2-3; size: .; V: TRBV6-5; D: TRBD2; DNA: TGTGCCAGCAGTTACCAATCTAGCGGGACAGATACGCAGTATTTT; CDR3: CASSYQSSGTDTQYF
J: TRBJ1-2; size: .; V: TRBV5-5; D: TRBD1; DNA: TGTGCCAGCAGCCAGACCCCGGGACAGGGTCGGGACTATGGCTACACCTTC; CDR3: CASSQTPGQGRDYGYTF
J: TRBJ2-7; size: .; V: TRBV5-1; D: TRBD1; DNA: TGCGCCAGCAGCTTGGGGACAGGGGGCCACGAGCAGTACTTC; CDR3: CASSLGTGGHEQYF
J: TRBJ2-7; size: .; V: TRBV7-9; D: .; DNA: TGTGCCAGCAGCGTAGCGGGGGGACAGGGGACCTACGAGCAGTACTTC; CDR3: CASSVAGGQGTYEQYF
J: TRBJ1-1; size: .; V: TRBV7-3; D: TRBD1; DNA: TGTGCCAGCAGCTCCGGGACAGGGGTGGCCACTGAAGCTTTCTTT; CDR3: CASSSGTGVATEAFF
J: TRBJ2-1; size: .; V: TRBV7-3; D: TRBD2; DNA: TGTGCCAGCAGCTTAGTGGCGGGAGGCCCCCCAATAACCAATGAGCAGTTCTTC; CDR3: CASSLVAGGPPITNEQFF
J: TRBJ2-7; size: .; V: TRBV30; D: .; DNA: TGTGCCTGGAGTTCGGGACTCCTCTCCGAGCAGTACTTC; CDR3: CAWSSGLLSEQYF
J: TRBJ1-2; size: few; V: TRBV7-3; D: TRBD1; DNA: TGTGCCAGCAGCTTACGACAGGGGGTGAGCTACACCTTC; CDR3: CASSLRQGVSYTF
J: TRBJ2-1; size: .; V: TRBV7-3; D: .; DNA: TGTGCCAGCAGCCTCACAGGTTGGAGTGAGCAGTTCTTC; CDR3: CASSLTGWSEQFF
J: TRBJ2-3; size: .; V: TRBV29-1; D: TRBD1; DNA: TGCAGCGTTGAAGGCCTGGGACAGGGGACAGATACGCAGTATTTT; CDR3: CSVEGLGQGTDTQYF
J: TRBJ2-7; size: .; V: TRBV5-3; D: TRBD1; DNA: TGTGCCAGAAGCTACGGACAGGGGGCATCCTACGAGCAGTACTTC; CDR3: CARSYGQGASYEQYF
J: TRBJ2-7; size: .; V: TRBV9; D: TRBD2; DNA: TGTGCCAGCAGCGTAGGACTAGCGGGAGGCACATCCTACGAGCAGTACTTC; CDR3: CASSVGLAGGTSYEQYF
J: TRBJ1-2; size: few; V: TRBV25-1; D: .; DNA: TGTGCCAGCAGTGAGAGGGGGTCACCAACTAACTATGGCTACACCTTC; CDR3: CASSERGSPTNYGYTF
J: TRBJ1-1; size: .; V: TRBV7-9; D: .; DNA: TGTGCCACCCGGGGAGGGGGGAACACTGAAGCTTTCTTT; CDR3: CATRGGGNTEAFF
J: TRBJ2-1; size: .; V: TRBV5-1; D: TRBD1; DNA: TGCGCCAGCAGCTTCTCCCCGGGACAGGGGGCGTATGAGCAGTTCTTC; CDR3: CASSFSPGQGAYEQFF
J: TRBJ2-1; size: .; V: TRBV6-1; D: .; DNA: TGTGCCAGCCAGCGGGTTAGCTCCTACAATGAGCAGTTCTTC; CDR3: CASQRVSSYNEQFF
J: TRBJ1-3; size: .; V: TRBV5-1; D: TRBD1; DNA: TGCGCCAGCAGCGCCCTGGACAGGGGAGGAGGAAACACCATATATTTT; CDR3: CASSALDRGGGNTIYF
J: TRBJ1-2; size: .; V: TRBV5-1; D: .; DNA: TGCGCCAGCAGCTTAGAGACAGATTATAACTATGGCTACACCTTC; CDR3: CASSLETDYNYGYTF
J: TRBJ2-2; size: .; V: TRBV18; D: .; DNA: TGTGCCAGCTCACCACCGGGCCGCGGGCAGAACACCGGGGAGCTGTTTTTT; CDR3: CASSPPGRGQNTGELFF
J: TRBJ1-2; size: .; V: TRBV5-1; D: .; DNA: TGCGCCAGCAGCTTGATGCCGGCCCTGGAGAGCTACACCTTC; CDR3: CASSLMPALESYTF
J: TRBJ2-1; size: .; V: TRBV2; D: TRBD2; DNA: TGTGCCAGCACTTTTATGGGGACTAGCGCGAATGAGCAGTTCTTC; CDR3: CASTFMGTSANEQFF
J: TRBJ2-1; size: .; V: TRBV30; D: .; DNA: TGTGCCTGGAGTGTTTGGACTGGCAAGCAGTTCTTC; CDR3: CAWSVWTGKQFF
J: TRBJ1-6; size: once; V: TRBV2; D: .; DNA: TGTGCCAGCAGAACTCAACAGGGATGGGATTCACCCCTCCACTTT; CDR3: CASRTQQGWDSPLHF
J: TRBJ1-2; size: .; V: TRBV30; D: TRBD1; DNA: TGTGCCTGGAAGACAGGGGTAGGCTACACCTTC; CDR3: CAWKTGVGYTF
J: TRBJ1-1; size: few; V: TRBV12-5; D: .; DNA: TGTGCTAGTGGTTTCGGCCCAGGGACTGAAGCTTTCTTT; CDR3: CASGFGPGTEAFF
J: TRBJ1-1; size: once; V: TRBV2; D: .; DNA: TGTGCCAGCAGGAAACAGGCGGCAATGAACACTGAAGCTTTCTTT; CDR3: CASRKQAAMNTEAFF
J: TRBJ1-1; size: .; V: TRBV7-9; D: TRBD1; DNA: TGTGCCAGCAGCCCCGTTCAGGACAGGCCCACTGAAGCTTTCTTT; CDR3: CASSPVQDRPTEAFF
J: TRBJ1-4; size: .; V: TRBV30; D: TRBD1; DNA: TGTGCCTGGAGTGTACAGGGGGCAGGCGAAAAACTGTTTTTT; CDR3: CAWSVQGAGEKLFF
J: TRBJ2-3; size: .; V: TRBV19; D: TRBD2; DNA: TGTGCCAGTAGTTTCCCTCCCGGCGGGAGAAAGGATACGCAGTATTTT; CDR3: CASSFPPGGRKDTQYF
J: TRBJ1-1; size: .; V: TRBV14; D: TRBD1; DNA: TGTGCCAGCAGCCAAGAAGGGGGCAGGAGGACTGAAGCTTTCTTT; CDR3: CASSQEGGRRTEAFF
J: TRBJ2-7; size: .; V: TRBV7-9; D: .; DNA: TGTGCCAGCAGCCCCGTGTTGGGGCAGACCCAATCCTACGAGCAGTACTTC; CDR3: CASSPVLGQTQSYEQYF
J: TRBJ2-7; size: .; V: TRBV5-6; D: TRBD1; DNA: TGTGCCAGCAGCGGGCAGGGGGTCTACGAGCAGTACTTC; CDR3: CASSGQGVYEQYF
J: TRBJ1-5; size: .; V: TRBV6-7; D: .; DNA: TGTGCCAGCACCACCTCGGGGAGGGTGGATTTT; CDR3: CASTTSGRVDF
J: TRBJ2-7; size: .; V: TRBV5-1; D: .; DNA: TGCGCCAGCAGCTTCCCGGGAGAGGACGAGCAGTACTTC; CDR3: CASSFPGEDEQYF
J: TRBJ1-5; size: few; V: TRBV27; D: TRBD1; DNA: TGTGCCAGCTCCCCCGACAGGGCGTTGAATCAGCCCCAGCATTTT; CDR3: CASSPDRALNQPQHF
J: TRBJ1-2; size: .; V: TRBV6-5; D: TRBD1; DNA: TGTGCCAGCAGTATACAGGGGGCTGCGGGGGGCTACACCTTC; CDR3: CASSIQGAAGGYTF
J: TRBJ1-5; size: .; V: TRBV19; D: .; DNA: TGTGCCAGTAGTATATCCCTGGGAGGTTTCAATCAGCCCCAGCATTTT; CDR3: CASSISLGGFNQPQHF
J: TRBJ1-3; size: .; V: TRBV10-1; D: .; DNA: TGCGCCAGCAGCTCCGGGTTTGGAAACACCATATATTTT; CDR3: CASSSGFGNTIYF
J: TRBJ1-1; size: .; V: TRBV5-4; D: .; DNA: TGTGCCAGCAGCTTTAGAGGGAGTACTGAAGCTTTCTTT; CDR3: CASSFRGSTEAFF
J: TRBJ2-1; size: .; V: TRBV7-9; D: TRBD2; DNA: TGTGCCAGCAGCGCACGGACTAGCGGGAGTTCTACGAATGAGCAGTTCTTC; CDR3: CASSARTSGSSTNEQFF
J: TRBJ1-1; size: .; V: TRBV5-1; D: .; DNA: TGCGCCAGCAGCCTCGGACTAGCTGGCACTGAAGCTTTCTTT; CDR3: CASSLGLAGTEAFF
J: TRBJ2-3; size: .; V: TRBV11-2; D: .; DNA: TGTGCCAGCAGCTTAGACCTGGGACTCCACACAGATACGCAGTATTTT; CDR3: CASSLDLGLHTDTQYF
J: TRBJ2-7; size: few; V: TRBV4-1; D: TRBD1; DNA: TGCGCCAGCAGCCGAGGGGACAGATCCTACGAGCAGTACTTC; CDR3: CASSRGDRSYEQYF
J: TRBJ1-2; size: .; V: TRBV11-2; D: .; DNA: TGTGCCAGCAGCGAACAGGGTGCTAACTATGGCTACACCTTC; CDR3: CASSEQGANYGYTF
J: TRBJ2-1; size: .; V: TRBV4-1; D: TRBD2; DNA: TGCGCCAGCAGCCGGGGGGGCAATGAGCAGTTCTTC; CDR3: CASSRGGNEQFF
J: TRBJ2-7; size: few; V: TRBV5-1; D: .; DNA: TGCGCCAGCAGCTTGACCGGGGCCAGACTAGTCTACGAGCAGTACTTC; CDR3: CASSLTGARLVYEQYF
J: TRBJ1-2; size: .; V: TRBV6-1; D: TRBD1; DNA: TGTGCCAGCAGTGGGGTACAGGGGAACTATGGCTACACCTTC; CDR3: CASSGVQGNYGYTF
J: TRBJ2-1; size: .; V: TRBV2; D: .; DNA: TGTGCCAGAGGGTTAGGACTCCACTACAATGAGCAGTTCTTC; CDR3: CARGLGLHYNEQFF
J: TRBJ1-5; size: few; V: TRBV7-9; D: TRBD1; DNA: TGTGCCAGCAGCTGGACAGGGGGCGATCAGCCCCAGCATTTT; CDR3: CASSWTGGDQPQHF
J: TRBJ2-7; size: few; V: TRBV2; D: TRBD2; DNA: TGTGCCAGCCGGGGGGGGGTCCACGAGCAGTACTTC; CDR3: CASRGGVHEQYF
J: TRBJ1-5; size: .; V: TRBV6-6; D: TRBD1; DNA: TGTGCCAGCAGTCTCGGACAGGACGGTCAGCCCCAGCATTTT; CDR3: CASSLGQDGQPQHF